A selection of T cell receptor beta chains follows, all from one sample in a study of shared clonotypes between healthy human individuals. The protocol was immunoSEQ multiplex PCR, while the TCRdb copy is restricted to in-frame clones and leaves out a portion. The table has hundreds of thousands of clones, roughly 96% seen once. Input material: memory CD8+ T cells sorted from blood. The source of these receptors is a man aged 25-40 years in good health. Both conserved end residues are part of each CDR3. The order of the fields is J gene, D gene, V gene, clone size, CDR3 protein, CDR3 DNA. D genes are given only for firm matches. The size of a clone is reported for some rows only, either as once, few or many, or as a class for expanded clones.

TRBJ2-7	.	TRBV20-1	.	CSAEPYEQYF	TGCAGTGCTGAGCCTTACGAGCAGTACTTC
TRBJ2-1	TRBD2	TRBV5-5	.	CASSPGTSGPTMEQFF	TGTGCCAGCAGCCCCGGGACTAGCGGGCCTACAATGGAGCAGTTCTTC
TRBJ2-1	TRBD2	TRBV14	.	CASSQVSAGGPGEQFF	TGTGCCAGCAGCCAAGTTTCTGCGGGAGGGCCAGGTGAGCAGTTCTTC
TRBJ2-5	TRBD2	TRBV6-7	once	CASSYGTSRWLETQYF	TGTGCCAGCAGTTACGGGACTAGCCGCTGGTTAGAGACCCAGTACTTC
TRBJ1-2	.	TRBV4-1	once	CASSQVRTNYGYTF	TGCGCCAGCAGCCAAGTCAGGACGAACTATGGCTACACCTTC
TRBJ2-6	.	TRBV6-1	.	CASSESRAGANVLTF	TGTGCCAGCAGTGAAAGTAGAGCTGGGGCCAACGTCCTGACTTTC
TRBJ2-3	TRBD2	TRBV7-2	.	CASSLSNWGRARADTQYF	TGTGCCAGCAGCTTATCAAACTGGGGGAGGGCCAGGGCAGATACGCAGTATTTT
TRBJ1-1	.	TRBV7-7	.	CASSPNFLTSLNTEAFF	TGTGCTAGCAGCCCCAACTTCCTGACAAGTCTGAACACTGAAGCTTTCTTT
TRBJ2-7	.	TRBV7-8	.	CASTRDAGKPNF	TGTGCCAGCACCCGGGACGCAGGGAAACCAAACTTC
TRBJ2-2	.	TRBV19	.	CASIRTDRPTGELFF	TGTGCCAGTATCAGGACAGATCGTCCAACCGGGGAGCTGTTTTTT
TRBJ2-2	TRBD1	TRBV28	.	CASSPTGANTGELFF	TGTGCCAGCAGTCCGACAGGGGCGAACACCGGGGAGCTGTTTTTT
TRBJ2-7	.	TRBV25-1	.	CASSERAGRPSSYEQYF	TGTGCCAGCAGTGAAAGGGCGGGACGGCCGAGCTCCTACGAGCAGTACTTC
TRBJ2-2	TRBD2	TRBV11-2	.	CASSLGLASTGELFF	TGTGCCAGCAGCCTCGGACTAGCGAGCACCGGGGAGCTGTTTTTT
TRBJ1-2	TRBD1	TRBV5-4	.	CASSLTGDGYGYTF	TGTGCCAGCAGCTTGACAGGGGATGGATATGGCTACACCTTC
TRBJ2-1	.	TRBV11-2	once	CASSLGELVGNNEQFF	TGTGCCAGCAGCTTAGGGGAACTAGTGGGGAACAATGAGCAGTTCTTC
TRBJ1-2	.	TRBV7-2	.	CASSPSDIVGSYGYTF	TGTGCCAGCAGCCCCAGCGACATTGTCGGAAGCTATGGCTACACCTTC
TRBJ1-2	TRBD1	TRBV5-6	once	CASSLAGQANF	TGTGCCAGCAGCTTGGCCGGACAGGCCAACTTC
TRBJ2-1	.	TRBV20-1	.	CSARVGGEQFF	TGCAGTGCTAGAGTGGGGGGTGAGCAGTTCTTC
TRBJ2-3	.	TRBV6-5	.	CASSYPQFDGTQYF	TGTGCCAGCAGTTACCCCCAATTTGATGGTACGCAGTATTTT
TRBJ2-2	TRBD2	TRBV9	.	CASSAGLAGTGELFF	TGTGCCAGCAGCGCTGGACTAGCGGGGACCGGGGAGCTGTTTTTT
TRBJ1-1	.	TRBV19	.	CASSIDRAYTEAFF	TGTGCCAGTAGTATAGACAGGGCGTACACTGAAGCTTTCTTT
TRBJ1-5	TRBD1	TRBV6-1	.	CASSEGTGGNQPQHF	TGTGCCAGCAGTGAAGGGACAGGGGGCAATCAGCCCCAGCATTTT
TRBJ2-5	TRBD2	TRBV19	.	CASSKGTSGRPVYETQYF	TGTGCCAGTAGTAAAGGGACTAGCGGGAGGCCGGTCTACGAGACCCAGTACTTC
TRBJ2-7	TRBD1	TRBV19	.	CASRREGGSSYEQYF	TGTGCCAGTAGAAGGGAAGGGGGCAGCTCCTACGAGCAGTACTTC